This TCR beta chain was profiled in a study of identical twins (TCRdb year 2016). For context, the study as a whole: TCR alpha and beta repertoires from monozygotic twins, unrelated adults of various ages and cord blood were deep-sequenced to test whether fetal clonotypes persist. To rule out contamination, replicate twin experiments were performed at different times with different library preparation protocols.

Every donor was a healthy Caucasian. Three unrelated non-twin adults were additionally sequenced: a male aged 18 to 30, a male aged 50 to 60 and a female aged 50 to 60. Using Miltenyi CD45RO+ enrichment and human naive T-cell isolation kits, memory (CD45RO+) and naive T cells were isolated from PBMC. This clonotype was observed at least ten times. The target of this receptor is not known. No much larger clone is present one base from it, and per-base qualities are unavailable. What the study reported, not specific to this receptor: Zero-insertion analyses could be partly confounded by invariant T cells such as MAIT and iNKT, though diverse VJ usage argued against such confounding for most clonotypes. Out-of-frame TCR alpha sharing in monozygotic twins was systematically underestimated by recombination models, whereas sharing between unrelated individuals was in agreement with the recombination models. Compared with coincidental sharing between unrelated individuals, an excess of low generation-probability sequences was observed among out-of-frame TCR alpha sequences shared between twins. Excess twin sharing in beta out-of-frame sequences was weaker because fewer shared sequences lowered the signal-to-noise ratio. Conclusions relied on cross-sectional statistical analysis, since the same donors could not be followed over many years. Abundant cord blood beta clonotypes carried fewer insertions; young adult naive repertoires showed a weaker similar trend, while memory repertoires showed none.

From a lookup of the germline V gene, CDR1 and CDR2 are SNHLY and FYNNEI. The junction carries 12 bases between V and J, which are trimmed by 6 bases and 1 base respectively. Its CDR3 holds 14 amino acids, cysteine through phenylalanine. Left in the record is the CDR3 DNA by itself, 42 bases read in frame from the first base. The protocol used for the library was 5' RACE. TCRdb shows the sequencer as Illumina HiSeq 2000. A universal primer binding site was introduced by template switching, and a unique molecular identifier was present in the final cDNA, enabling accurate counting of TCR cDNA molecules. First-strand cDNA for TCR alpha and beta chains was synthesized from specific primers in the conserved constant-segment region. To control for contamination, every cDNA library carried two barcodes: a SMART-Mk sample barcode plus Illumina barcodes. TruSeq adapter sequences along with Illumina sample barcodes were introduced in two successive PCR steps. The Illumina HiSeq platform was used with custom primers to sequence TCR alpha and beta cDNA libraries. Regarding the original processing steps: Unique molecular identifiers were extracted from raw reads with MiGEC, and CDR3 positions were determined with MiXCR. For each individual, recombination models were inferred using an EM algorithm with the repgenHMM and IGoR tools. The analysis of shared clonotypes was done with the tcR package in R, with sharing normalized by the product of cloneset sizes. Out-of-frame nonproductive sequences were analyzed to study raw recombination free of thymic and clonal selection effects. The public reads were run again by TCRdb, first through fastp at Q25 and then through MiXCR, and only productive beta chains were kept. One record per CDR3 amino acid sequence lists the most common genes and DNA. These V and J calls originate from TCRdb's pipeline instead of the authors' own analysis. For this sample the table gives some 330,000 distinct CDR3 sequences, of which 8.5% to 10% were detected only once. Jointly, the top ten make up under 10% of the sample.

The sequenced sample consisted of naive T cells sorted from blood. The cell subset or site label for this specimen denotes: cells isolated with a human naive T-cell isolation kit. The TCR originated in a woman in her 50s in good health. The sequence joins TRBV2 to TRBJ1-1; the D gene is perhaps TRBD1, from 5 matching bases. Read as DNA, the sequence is TGTGCCAGCAGCCGGGACGGGCCGAACACTGAAGCTTTCTTT. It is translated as CASSRDGPNTEAFF.